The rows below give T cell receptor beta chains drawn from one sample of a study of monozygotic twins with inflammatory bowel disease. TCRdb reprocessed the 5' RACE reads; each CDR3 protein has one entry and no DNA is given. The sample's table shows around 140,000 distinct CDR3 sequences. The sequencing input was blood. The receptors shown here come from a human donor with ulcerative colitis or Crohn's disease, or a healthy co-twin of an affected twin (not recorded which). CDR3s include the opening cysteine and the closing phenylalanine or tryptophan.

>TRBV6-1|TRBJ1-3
CAHLETETAVSGNTIYF
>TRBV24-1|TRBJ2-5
CATSDPGANQETQYF
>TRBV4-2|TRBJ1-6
CASSQDAGSSYNSPLHF
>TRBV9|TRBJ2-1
CASKGSFGHNEQFF
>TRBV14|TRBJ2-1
CASSKSYNEQFF
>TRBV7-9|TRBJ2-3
CASSSISGRSGTDTQYF
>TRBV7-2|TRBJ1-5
CASSADRADQPQHF
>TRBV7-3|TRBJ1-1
CASSLNAGENTEAFF
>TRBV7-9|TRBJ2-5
CASTTEGQQETQYF
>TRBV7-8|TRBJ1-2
CASSLATGRYGYTF
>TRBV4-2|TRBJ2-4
CASSPTFGLAGVAKNIQYF
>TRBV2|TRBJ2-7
CAVSEGDRHYEQYF
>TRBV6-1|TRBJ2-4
CASSESEQNIQYF
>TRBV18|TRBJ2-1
CASITSGRNEQFF
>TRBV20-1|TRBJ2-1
CSASPGTSGLF
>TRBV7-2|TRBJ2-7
CASSLAHDASHEQYF
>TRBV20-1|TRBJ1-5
CSASISNHPQHF
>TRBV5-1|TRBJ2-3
CASSLAGTATDTQYF
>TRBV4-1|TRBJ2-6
CASRGPGANVLTF
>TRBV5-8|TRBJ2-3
CASPSGVLAVKSDTQYF
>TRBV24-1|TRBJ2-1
CATSESSGKGNNEQFF
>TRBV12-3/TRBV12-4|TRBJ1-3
CASSLMRLSGNTIYF
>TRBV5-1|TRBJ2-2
CASSLRLAGSNTGEPFF
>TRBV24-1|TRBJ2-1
CATSGREGFYNEQFF
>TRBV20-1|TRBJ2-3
CSASFGTGGTDTQYF
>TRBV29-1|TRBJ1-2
CSVEGPTGVGGYTF
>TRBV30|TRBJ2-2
CAWSVRTGYTGELFF
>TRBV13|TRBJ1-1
CASSSGTGAFF
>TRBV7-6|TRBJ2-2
CASSLASGVPTGELFF
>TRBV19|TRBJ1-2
CASSISDYGYTF
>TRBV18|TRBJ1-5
CASSQTDSNQPQHF
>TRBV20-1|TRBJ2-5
CSATGTSGRRGETQYF
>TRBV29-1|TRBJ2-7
CSGRQGSYEQYF
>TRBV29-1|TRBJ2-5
CSVASTQETQYF
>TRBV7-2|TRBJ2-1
CASSERGGPYNEQFF
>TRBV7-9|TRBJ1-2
CASSFREFMAYTF
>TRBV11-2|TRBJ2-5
CASSFSLRETQYF
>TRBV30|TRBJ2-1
CAWSVYNEQFF
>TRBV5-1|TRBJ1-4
CASSLAQNEKLFF
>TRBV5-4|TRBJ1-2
CASGKLGGYTF
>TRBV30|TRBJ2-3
CAWTGRLSGGVDTQYF
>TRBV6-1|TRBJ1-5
CASSDGTGWGNQPQHF
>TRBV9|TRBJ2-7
CASSAWAGTYEQYF
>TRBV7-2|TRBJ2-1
CASTREFSYNEQFF